The rows below give T cell receptor beta chains drawn from one sample of a study of T cells in localized non-small cell lung cancer. Here immunoSEQ multiplex PCR was the method, and the copy in TCRdb shows in-frame clones only, minus some. The sample lists some 25,000 clones; over 75% were seen once. Source: peripheral blood, taken before any cancer treatment. Source of these receptors: a man aged 40-75 years with stage III squamous cell lung carcinoma. Each CDR3 is given with its conserved first and last residue. D genes are given only for firm matches. Not all rows give a size; the values are once, few, many and, for expanded clones, a class.

once | TRBJ2-2 | TRBD1 | TRBV5-1 | TGCGCCAGCAGCTTGGAGGGGGCCGGGACAGGCTACACCGGGGAGCTGTTTTTT | CASSLEGAGTGYTGELFF
once | TRBJ1-5 | NA | TRBV9 | TGTGCCAGCAGCATTTCGGGAGGGAACAATCAGCCCCAGCATTTT | CASSISGGNNQPQHF
NA | TRBJ2-2 | NA | TRBV19 | TGTGCCAGTCTAGCAACGAACACCGGGGAGCTGTTTTTT | CASLATNTGELFF
NA | TRBJ1-1 | NA | TRBV29-1 | TGCAGCGTTGAAGAGCCAAACCTTACCGACCCTTTCTTT | CSVEEPNLTDPFF
NA | TRBJ1-1 | NA | TRBV10-1 | TGCGCCAGCAGTGCCGGGGACGGGCACTGTTTAAACACTGAAGCTTTCTTT | CASSAGDGHCLNTEAFF
few | TRBJ2-6 | NA | TRBV19 | TGTGCCAGTAGTGTTTTGCGGAGCTCTGGGGCCAACGTCCTGACTTTC | CASSVLRSSGANVLTF
NA | TRBJ2-3 | NA | TRBV18 | TGTGCCAGCTCCCACCGCACAGATACGCAGTATTTT | CASSHRTDTQYF
NA | TRBJ1-2 | NA | TRBV6-1 | TGTGCCAGCAGTCTAACTGGGACCGCCAACTATTGCTACACCTTC | CASSLTGTANYCYTF
NA | TRBJ2-1 | TRBD2 | TRBV5-1 | TGCGCCAGCAATCTTGGACTAGCGGGCGATGAGCAGTTCTTC | CASNLGLAGDEQFF
NA | TRBJ2-7 | NA | TRBV10-3 | TGTGCCAGCCTACCAGGGGGGGAGGCCGAGCAGTACTTC | CASLPGGEAEQYF
NA | TRBJ2-7 | NA | TRBV11-2 | TGTGCCAGCAGCTCACAGGGGGGACTAGGGGCCTACGAGCAGTACTTC | CASSSQGGLGAYEQYF
NA | TRBJ2-3 | NA | TRBV7-9 | TGTGCCAGCAGCTTAGAGTTGAGCACAGATACGCAGTATTTT | CASSLELSTDTQYF
NA | TRBJ1-6 | TRBD1 | TRBV7-6 | TGTGCCAGCAGCGGCGAAGGGGGCTGGGGGGGATCACCCCTCCACTTT | CASSGEGGWGGSPLHF
medium-sized | TRBJ1-2 | NA | TRBV18 | TGTGCCAGCTCATCCCCCGGGGTCACCGACTATGGCTACACCTTC | CASSSPGVTDYGYTF
NA | TRBJ1-5 | NA | TRBV12-5 | TGTGCTAGTGGTTTGGAGAGAAATCAGCCCCAGCATTTT | CASGLERNQPQHF
NA | TRBJ2-7 | TRBD2 | TRBV19 | TGTGCCAGTAGTCCGACTAGCGGGAGTGGTTGGTACGAGCAGTACTTC | CASSPTSGSGWYEQYF
NA | TRBJ1-3 | TRBD1 | TRBV5-1 | TGCGCCAGCAGCCCGACAGGGAATGGAAACACCATATATTTT | CASSPTGNGNTIYF
NA | TRBJ2-1 | NA | TRBV5-6 | TGTGCCAGCAGCTTGGCTAACAGGTATGAGCAGTTCTTC | CASSLANRYEQFF
few | TRBJ2-6 | TRBD1 | TRBV2 | TGTGCCAGCAAGAGACAGGGGATCACGGGGGCCAACGTCCTGACTTTC | CASKRQGITGANVLTF
NA | TRBJ1-1 | NA | TRBV5-8 | TGTGCCAGCAGCTGGCGAACTCTAGGGACTGAAGCTTTCTTT | CASSWRTLGTEAFF
NA | TRBJ1-2 | TRBD1 | TRBV7-8 | TGTGCCAGCAGCATGGGGACAGCTAACTATGGCTACACCTTC | CASSMGTANYGYTF
few | TRBJ2-3 | NA | TRBV10-1 | TGCGCCAGCAGTGATGGCCTATCGACTAGCACAGATACGCAGTATTTT | CASSDGLSTSTDTQYF
NA | TRBJ1-2 | TRBD1 | TRBV6-6 | TGTGCCAGCACGGACAGGACTTATGGCTACACCTTC | CASTDRTYGYTF
NA | TRBJ1-2 | NA | TRBV14 | TGTGCCAGCAGCCAAACTAGGCAGGGGAGGATGGGAGGCTACACCTTC | CASSQTRQGRMGGYTF
NA | TRBJ1-5 | TRBD1 | TRBV28 | TGTGCCAGCAGCTCACAGGGGGTACGGCAGCCCCAGCATTTT | CASSSQGVRQPQHF
NA | TRBJ2-5 | TRBD2 | TRBV5-1 | TGCGCCAGCAGCCAGCGGGGTACTAACCAAGAGACCCAGTACTTC | CASSQRGTNQETQYF
NA | TRBJ2-5 | NA | TRBV6-5 | TGTGCCAGCGTTGTTAGGTCTACCCAAGGGGAGACCCAGTACTTC | CASVVRSTQGETQYF
NA | TRBJ2-7 | NA | TRBV14 | TGTGCCAGCAGCCGGAGAGGGCGCTCCTACGAGCAGTACTTC | CASSRRGRSYEQYF